The T cell receptor beta chain described here comes from a study of CD8+ T cells in alopecia areata. About the research overall: The duration of tofacitinib was 6 to 18 months, with 6 months off drug afterward.

Sequencing used cDNA as its template, made by extracting RNA and reverse transcribing it. Assay: immunoSEQ multiplex PCR; the TCRdb copy retains only in-frame clones and omits some. The sample yields about 220,000 clones, more than 45% seen once. The CDR3 is 13 residues long. V lost 7 bases and J lost 8, with 20 bases in between. The germline CDR1 and CDR2 sequences are SQVTM and ANQGSEA. The treatment denotes: oral pan-JAK inhibitor, 5-10 mg twice daily. The specimen comprised CD4+ T cells sorted from blood, sampled at week 4, from a patient treated with tofacitinib. The sequence derives from a human donor with alopecia areata. The V call is TRBV29-1, the J call TRBJ1-2; D is perhaps TRBD1 (5 bases). CDR3 sequence reads: CSAAALAGNGYTF. The DNA of the CDR3 is TGCAGCGCCGCAGCCCTAGCAGGGAACGGCTACACCTTC. Complete variable domain (other parts from reference TRBV29-1 and TRBJ1-2): SAVISQKPSRDICQRGTSLTIQCQVDSQVTMMFWYRQQPGQSLTLIATANQGSEATYESGFVIDKFPISRPNLTFSTLTVSNMSPEDSSIYLCSAAALAGNGYTFGSGTRLTVV.